A selection of T cell receptor beta chains follows, all from one sample in a study of cytomegalovirus exposure and HLA in healthy donors. Assay used: immunoSEQ multiplex PCR; TCRdb lists only in-frame clones, some missing. The sample carries 150,000 to 200,000 clones, more than 70% recorded once. The sequencing input was PBMCs. The receptor source for this set is a woman aged 40 to 50 in good health and CMV-seronegative. Each CDR3 is given with its conserved first and last residue. Each record gives: D gene, J gene, V gene, clone size, CDR3 length, CDR3 protein, CDR3 DNA. The D gene is left open where the match is weak. Clone size is stated in some rows and not others, as once, few, many or a class when expanded.

d_gene: TRBD1; j_gene: TRBJ2-5; v_gene: TRBV27; abundance: NA; len: 18; CDR3aa: CASSLYSAMAGGEETQYF; CDR3nt: TGTGCCAGCAGTTTATATTCGGCGATGGCAGGGGGCGAGGAGACCCAGTACTTC
d_gene: NA; j_gene: TRBJ1-1; v_gene: TRBV4-3; abundance: NA; len: 16; CDR3aa: CASSQDTARVNTEAFF; CDR3nt: TGCGCCAGCAGCCAAGATACCGCCAGGGTAAACACTGAAGCTTTCTTT
d_gene: NA; j_gene: TRBJ1-4; v_gene: TRBV5-1; abundance: NA; len: 14; CDR3aa: CASRPGPTEEKLFF; CDR3nt: TGCGCCAGCAGACCTGGCCCCACAGAAGAAAAACTGTTTTTT
d_gene: TRBD2; j_gene: TRBJ2-1; v_gene: TRBV7-3; abundance: NA; len: 15; CDR3aa: CASSRGGFYDNEQFF; CDR3nt: TGTGCCAGCAGCCGGGGGGGCTTCTATGACAATGAGCAGTTCTTC
d_gene: TRBD2; j_gene: TRBJ2-1; v_gene: TRBV7-9; abundance: NA; len: 15; CDR3aa: CASSLSGSKAIEQFF; CDR3nt: TGTGCCAGCAGCCTTAGCGGGAGTAAGGCCATTGAGCAGTTCTTC
d_gene: TRBD1; j_gene: TRBJ1-2; v_gene: TRBV6-5; abundance: NA; len: 12; CDR3aa: CASSTGEDGYTF; CDR3nt: TGTGCCAGCAGTACAGGGGAGGATGGCTACACCTTC
d_gene: TRBD1; j_gene: TRBJ1-2; v_gene: TRBV30; abundance: NA; len: 14; CDR3aa: CAERGTGGSDGYTF; CDR3nt: TGTGCCGAAAGGGGGACAGGGGGCTCGGATGGCTACACCTTC
d_gene: NA; j_gene: TRBJ1-3; v_gene: TRBV30; abundance: once; len: 15; CDR3aa: CAWSRTVSTGNTIYF; CDR3nt: TGTGCCTGGAGCCGGACAGTCTCCACGGGAAACACCATATATTTT
d_gene: NA; j_gene: TRBJ2-2; v_gene: TRBV27; abundance: NA; len: 15; CDR3aa: CASSLKWAGTGELFF; CDR3nt: TGTGCCAGCAGTTTAAAATGGGCTGGCACCGGGGAGCTGTTTTTT
d_gene: TRBD2; j_gene: TRBJ2-3; v_gene: TRBV7-2; abundance: once; len: 15; CDR3aa: CASSLSSGSTDTQYF; CDR3nt: TGTGCCAGCAGCTTAAGTAGCGGGAGCACAGATACGCAGTATTTT
d_gene: TRBD1; j_gene: TRBJ1-3; v_gene: TRBV7-2; abundance: NA; len: 15; CDR3aa: CASSLETGSGNTIYF; CDR3nt: TGTGCCAGCAGCTTAGAGACAGGGTCTGGAAACACCATATATTTT
d_gene: TRBD1; j_gene: TRBJ1-4; v_gene: TRBV27; abundance: NA; len: 15; CDR3aa: CASSSTGGTNEKLFF; CDR3nt: TGTGCCAGCAGTTCGACAGGGGGGACTAATGAAAAACTGTTTTTT
d_gene: NA; j_gene: TRBJ2-1; v_gene: TRBV29-1; abundance: NA; len: 13; CDR3aa: CSVGMVGAWEQFF; CDR3nt: TGCAGCGTGGGAATGGTGGGGGCGTGGGAGCAGTTCTTC
d_gene: TRBD1; j_gene: TRBJ2-5; v_gene: TRBV29-1; abundance: NA; len: 14; CDR3aa: CSVRPGQGIETQYF; CDR3nt: TGCAGCGTTCGGCCGGGACAGGGAATAGAGACCCAGTACTTC
d_gene: NA; j_gene: TRBJ1-4; v_gene: TRBV7-8; abundance: NA; len: 15; CDR3aa: CASSPLRVPNEKLFF; CDR3nt: TGTGCCAGCAGCCCCCTCCGGGTCCCAAATGAAAAACTGTTTTTT
d_gene: TRBD1; j_gene: TRBJ2-2; v_gene: TRBV19; abundance: NA; len: 14; CDR3aa: CASRDRGYTGELFF; CDR3nt: TGTGCCAGTAGGGACAGGGGCTACACCGGGGAGCTGTTTTTT
d_gene: TRBD1; j_gene: TRBJ2-3; v_gene: TRBV6-6; abundance: NA; len: 14; CDR3aa: CASSWGQNTDTQYF; CDR3nt: TGTGCCAGCAGTTGGGGACAGAACACAGATACGCAGTATTTT
d_gene: TRBD1; j_gene: TRBJ1-1; v_gene: TRBV7-8; abundance: NA; len: 15; CDR3aa: CASSRPGQSNTEAFF; CDR3nt: TGTGCCAGCAGTAGACCGGGACAGTCGAACACTGAAGCTTTCTTT
d_gene: NA; j_gene: TRBJ2-1; v_gene: TRBV6-1; abundance: NA; len: 15; CDR3aa: CASTRFSAGYNEQFF; CDR3nt: TGTGCCAGTACCCGGTTTAGCGCGGGATACAATGAGCAGTTCTTC
d_gene: TRBD1; j_gene: TRBJ1-3; v_gene: TRBV9; abundance: NA; len: 14; CDR3aa: CASRQGNSGNIIYF; CDR3nt: TGTGCCAGCCGACAGGGGAACTCTGGAAACATCATATATTTT
d_gene: TRBD2; j_gene: TRBJ2-5; v_gene: TRBV14; abundance: NA; len: 15; CDR3aa: CASSQLAGAPETQYF; CDR3nt: TGTGCCAGCAGCCAATTAGCGGGAGCCCCAGAGACCCAGTACTTC
d_gene: NA; j_gene: TRBJ2-7; v_gene: TRBV5-6; abundance: NA; len: 13; CDR3aa: CASGPRAGNEQYF; CDR3nt: TGTGCCAGCGGCCCCCGGGCCGGGAACGAGCAGTACTTC
d_gene: NA; j_gene: TRBJ1-1; v_gene: TRBV30; abundance: few; len: 13; CDR3aa: CAWAREGPLSAFF; CDR3nt: TGTGCCTGGGCGAGGGAGGGGCCCCTGTCAGCTTTCTTT
d_gene: TRBD2; j_gene: TRBJ2-7; v_gene: TRBV4-3; abundance: NA; len: 18; CDR3aa: CASSPRLAGTSASYEQYF; CDR3nt: TGCGCCAGCAGCCCCAGACTAGCGGGGACCTCCGCCTCCTACGAGCAGTACTTC
d_gene: NA; j_gene: TRBJ2-2; v_gene: TRBV7-3; abundance: NA; len: 13; CDR3aa: CASSLSSAGELFF; CDR3nt: TGTGCCAGCAGCTTATCCAGCGCCGGGGAGCTGTTTTTT